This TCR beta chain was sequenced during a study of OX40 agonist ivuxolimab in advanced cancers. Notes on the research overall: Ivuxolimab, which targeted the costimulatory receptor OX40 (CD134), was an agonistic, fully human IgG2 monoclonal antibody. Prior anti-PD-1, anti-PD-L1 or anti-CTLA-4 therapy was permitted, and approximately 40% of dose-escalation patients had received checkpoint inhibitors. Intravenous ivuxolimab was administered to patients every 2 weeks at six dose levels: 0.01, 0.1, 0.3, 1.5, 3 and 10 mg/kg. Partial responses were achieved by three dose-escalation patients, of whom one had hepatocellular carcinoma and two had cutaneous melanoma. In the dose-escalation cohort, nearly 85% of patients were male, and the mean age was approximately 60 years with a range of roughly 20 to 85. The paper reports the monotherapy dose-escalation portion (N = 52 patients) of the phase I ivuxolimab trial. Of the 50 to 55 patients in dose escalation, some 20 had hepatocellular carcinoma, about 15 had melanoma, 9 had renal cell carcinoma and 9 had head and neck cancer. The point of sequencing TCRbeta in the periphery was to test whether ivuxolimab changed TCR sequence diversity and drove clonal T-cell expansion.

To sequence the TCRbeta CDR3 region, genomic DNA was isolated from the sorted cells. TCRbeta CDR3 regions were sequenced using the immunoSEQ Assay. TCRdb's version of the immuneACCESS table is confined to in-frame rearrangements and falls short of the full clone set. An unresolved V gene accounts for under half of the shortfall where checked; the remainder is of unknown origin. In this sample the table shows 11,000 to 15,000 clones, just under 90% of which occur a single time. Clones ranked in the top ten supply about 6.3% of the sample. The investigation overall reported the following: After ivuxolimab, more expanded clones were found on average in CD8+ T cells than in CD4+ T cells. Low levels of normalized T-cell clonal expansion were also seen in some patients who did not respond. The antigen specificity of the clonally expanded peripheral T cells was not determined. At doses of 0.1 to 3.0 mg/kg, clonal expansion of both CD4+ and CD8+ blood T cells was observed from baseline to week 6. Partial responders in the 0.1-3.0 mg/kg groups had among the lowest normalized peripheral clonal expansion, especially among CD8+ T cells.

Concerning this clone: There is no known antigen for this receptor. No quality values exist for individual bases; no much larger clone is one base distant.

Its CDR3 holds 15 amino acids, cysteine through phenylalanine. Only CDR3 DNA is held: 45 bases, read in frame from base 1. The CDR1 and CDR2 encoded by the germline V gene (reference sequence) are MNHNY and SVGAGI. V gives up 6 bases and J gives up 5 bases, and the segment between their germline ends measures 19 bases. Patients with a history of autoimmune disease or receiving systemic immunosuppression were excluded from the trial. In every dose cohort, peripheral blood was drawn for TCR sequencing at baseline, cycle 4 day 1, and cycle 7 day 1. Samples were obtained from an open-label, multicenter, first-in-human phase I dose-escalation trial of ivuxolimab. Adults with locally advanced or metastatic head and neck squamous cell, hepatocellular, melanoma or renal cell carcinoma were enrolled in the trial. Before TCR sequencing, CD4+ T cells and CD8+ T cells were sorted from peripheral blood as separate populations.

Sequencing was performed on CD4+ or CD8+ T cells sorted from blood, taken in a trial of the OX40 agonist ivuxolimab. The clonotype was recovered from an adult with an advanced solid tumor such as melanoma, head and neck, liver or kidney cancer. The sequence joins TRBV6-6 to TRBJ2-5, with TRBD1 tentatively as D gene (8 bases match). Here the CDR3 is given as CASSRQGRGTETQYF. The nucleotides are TGTGCCAGCAGCCGACAGGGGAGGGGGACGGAGACCCAGTACTTC.